A selection of T cell receptor beta chains follows, all from one sample in a study of regulatory T cells in long-lasting Graves disease. TCRdb re-called the multiplex PCR reads with MiXCR, one entry per CDR3 protein. The sample consists of approximately 500,000 distinct CDR3 sequences, roughly 21% of them appearing once. Sequencing used peripheral blood mononuclear cells (PBMCs), obtained when the disease was refractory, from a patient treated with antithyroid drugs. These receptors originate from a female donor with Graves disease. Each CDR3 is given with its conserved first and last residue. The D gene is left open where the match is weak. The size of a clone is reported for some rows only, either as once, few or many, or as a class for expanded clones.

len: 15; abundance: few; d_gene: NA; j_gene: TRBJ2-7; v_gene: TRBV27; CDR3aa: CASSLSVGQTHEQYF; CDR3nt: TGTGCCAGCAGTTTATCGGTTGGACAGACCCACGAGCAGTACTTC
len: 17; abundance: few; d_gene: NA; j_gene: TRBJ1-5; v_gene: TRBV6-5; CDR3aa: CASSYSKGHYSNQPQHF; CDR3nt: TGTGCCAGCAGTTACTCCAAGGGACACTATAGCAATCAGCCCCAGCATTTT
len: 14; abundance: NA; d_gene: NA; j_gene: TRBJ1-2; v_gene: TRBV20-1; CDR3aa: CSARMAGWGYGYTF; CDR3nt: TGCAGTGCTAGAATGGCAGGATGGGGCTATGGCTACACCTTC
len: 12; abundance: many; d_gene: NA; j_gene: TRBJ1-2; v_gene: TRBV12-3/TRBV12-4; CDR3aa: CASSPGAGGYTF; CDR3nt: TGTGCCAGCAGTCCAGGGGCTGGTGGCTACACCTTC
len: 17; abundance: few; d_gene: NA; j_gene: TRBJ1-3; v_gene: TRBV11-2; CDR3aa: CASSLGYTLSSGNTIYF; CDR3nt: TGTGCCAGCAGCTTAGGTTATACCTTAAGCTCTGGAAACACCATATATTTT
len: 16; abundance: few; d_gene: TRBD2; j_gene: TRBJ2-7; v_gene: TRBV30; CDR3aa: CAWSSPWTSGRYEQYF; CDR3nt: TGTGCCTGGAGTTCCCCATGGACTAGCGGGAGGTACGAGCAGTACTTC
len: 15; abundance: many; d_gene: NA; j_gene: TRBJ1-6; v_gene: TRBV13; CDR3aa: CASSPRTRQNSPLHF; CDR3nt: TGTGCCAGCAGTCCCCGGACTCGTCAGAATTCACCCCTCCACTTT
len: 13; abundance: many; d_gene: NA; j_gene: TRBJ1-2; v_gene: TRBV12-3/TRBV12-4; CDR3aa: CASSFTAVYGYTF; CDR3nt: TGTGCCAGCAGTTTCACGGCAGTCTATGGCTACACCTTC
len: 16; abundance: NA; d_gene: NA; j_gene: TRBJ1-2; v_gene: TRBV20-1; CDR3aa: CSARDIHSGSSYGYTF; CDR3nt: TGCAGTGCTAGAGACATACACAGCGGTTCCAGCTATGGCTACACCTTC
len: 15; abundance: few; d_gene: NA; j_gene: TRBJ2-7; v_gene: TRBV6-1; CDR3aa: CASRWEVAETYEQYF; CDR3nt: TGTGCCAGCCGATGGGAAGTAGCGGAGACCTACGAGCAGTACTTC
len: 12; abundance: NA; d_gene: NA; j_gene: TRBJ2-7; v_gene: TRBV5-5; CDR3aa: CAGSLEGYEQYF; CDR3nt: TGTGCCGGCAGCTTGGAGGGGTACGAGCAGTACTTC
len: 19; abundance: NA; d_gene: TRBD1; j_gene: TRBJ1-5; v_gene: TRBV27; CDR3aa: CASSLYFGGSDRGDQPQHF; CDR3nt: TGTGCCAGCAGTTTATATTTCGGAGGATCGGACAGGGGTGATCAGCCCCAGCATTTT
len: 17; abundance: NA; d_gene: TRBD1; j_gene: TRBJ1-1; v_gene: TRBV7-8; CDR3aa: CASKFRGRGVMNTEAFF; CDR3nt: TGTGCCAGCAAATTCAGGGGGCGTGGGGTTATGAACACTGAAGCTTTCTTT
len: 15; abundance: few; d_gene: TRBD2; j_gene: TRBJ2-5; v_gene: TRBV6-2/TRBV6-3; CDR3aa: CASSYGTSAQETQYF; CDR3nt: TGTGCCAGCAGTTACGGGACTAGCGCACAAGAGACCCAGTACTTC
len: 15; abundance: many; d_gene: TRBD2; j_gene: TRBJ2-7; v_gene: TRBV2; CDR3aa: CASSGGLAGTYEQYF; CDR3nt: TGTGCCAGCAGTGGGGGACTAGCGGGCACCTACGAGCAGTACTTC
len: 13; abundance: few; d_gene: TRBD1; j_gene: TRBJ2-2; v_gene: TRBV5-1; CDR3aa: CASSPGGMEELFF; CDR3nt: TGCGCCAGCAGCCCAGGGGGAATGGAGGAGCTGTTTTTT